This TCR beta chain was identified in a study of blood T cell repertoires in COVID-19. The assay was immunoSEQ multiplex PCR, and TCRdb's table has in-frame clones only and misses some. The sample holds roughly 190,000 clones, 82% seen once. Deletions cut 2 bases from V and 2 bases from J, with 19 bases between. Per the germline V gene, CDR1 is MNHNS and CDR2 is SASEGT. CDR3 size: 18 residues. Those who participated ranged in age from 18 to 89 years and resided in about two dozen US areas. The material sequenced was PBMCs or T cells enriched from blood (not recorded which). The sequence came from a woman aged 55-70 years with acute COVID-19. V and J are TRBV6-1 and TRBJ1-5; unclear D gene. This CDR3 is CASSEPSGPPGGNQPQHF. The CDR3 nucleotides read TGTGCCAGCAGTGAACCTAGCGGACCGCCGGGCGGCAATCAGCCCCAGCATTTT.